This TCR beta chain was documented in a study of T-cell memory formation after mild COVID-19. Study-wide results and limits: Whereas later expanders leaned CD4+, clones contracting day 15 to 85 showed a balanced CD4/CD8 makeup.

This clonotype was recorded at least ten times. Its matching antigen is unknown. The CDR3 runs to 15 residues. Trimming cost V 3 bases and J 4 bases; bases outside gene matches: 3. MiXCR, applied by TCRdb to the 5' RACE reads, yields one record per CDR3 protein. This repertoire shows approximately 480,000 distinct CDR3 sequences, about 20% found once; its top ten account for 9% to 15%. Sequencing was done on a sample of PBMCs or a T cell subset sorted from them (not recorded which). This TCR derives from an adult woman who had mild COVID-19 (a few samples of this study predate the infection). Cell type and time point are not known. The chain recombines TRBV12-3 or TRBV12-4 with TRBJ2-1, with 10 nucleotides matching TRBD2. In DNA, the CDR3 is TGTGCCAGCAGTTTGGCTAGCGGGAGTTACAATGAGCAGTTCTTC. This translates into CASSLASGSYNEQFF.